The rows below give T cell receptor beta chains drawn from one sample of a study of blood T cell repertoires in COVID-19. Clones were read by immunoSEQ multiplex PCR, and TCRdb kept only the in-frame ones, dropping some. The sample has some 150,000 clones; roughly 81% are singletons. The material sequenced was peripheral blood. The source of these receptors is a middle-aged man who had recovered from COVID-19. CDR3s include the opening cysteine and the closing phenylalanine or tryptophan. A D gene is named only where the DNA matches it firmly. Size is stated for part of the rows, as once, few or many counts, or as a class when the clone is expanded.

d_call j_call clone_size v_call cdr3_aa cdr3_nt
NA TRBJ2-7 NA TRBV7-2 CASSLVLEQYF TGTGCCAGCAGCTTAGTCCTGGAGCAGTACTTC
NA TRBJ2-2 NA TRBV6-5 CASSPGNTGELFF TGTGCCAGCAGTCCGGGAAACACCGGGGAGCTGTTTTTT
NA TRBJ2-1 NA TRBV9 CASSVDTGRGIDEQFF TGTGCCAGCAGCGTAGATACAGGGAGGGGAATAGATGAGCAGTTCTTC
NA TRBJ2-7 NA TRBV5-6 CASSLLDYKDYEQYF TGTGCCAGCAGCTTGTTAGATTATAAAGACTACGAGCAGTACTTC
TRBD1 TRBJ2-1 NA TRBV27 CASSLRQGYNEQFF TGTGCCAGCAGTTTGAGACAGGGTTACAATGAGCAGTTCTTC
NA TRBJ2-2 once TRBV11-2 CASSLVASSTGELFF TGTGCCAGCAGCTTAGTAGCTAGCAGCACCGGGGAGCTGTTTTTT
NA TRBJ2-7 NA TRBV7-4 CASSPFSEQYF TGTGCCAGCAGCCCCTTCTCCGAGCAGTACTTC
TRBD1 TRBJ1-2 NA TRBV4-1 CASSQGPGTGGGYTF TGCGCCAGCAGCCAAGGTCCCGGGACAGGCGGCGGCTACACCTTC
TRBD2 TRBJ2-3 NA TRBV5-6 CASSLAGGYTDTQYF TGTGCCAGCAGCTTGGCGGGAGGATACACAGATACGCAGTATTTT
TRBD1 TRBJ1-5 few TRBV4-3 CASSHWDRYSNQPQHF TGCGCCAGCAGCCACTGGGACAGATATAGCAATCAGCCCCAGCATTTT
NA TRBJ1-2 NA TRBV2 CASHPLDLLTGWIGYTF TGTGCCAGCCACCCACTGGACCTTTTAACAGGGTGGATCGGCTACACCTTC
TRBD1 TRBJ1-2 NA TRBV7-9 CASREGGPGDYGYTF TGTGCCAGCCGGGAAGGGGGCCCTGGGGACTATGGCTACACCTTC
NA TRBJ1-2 NA TRBV18 CASSPWPRQNSYGYTF TGTGCCAGCTCACCATGGCCTCGGCAGAACAGCTATGGCTACACCTTC
TRBD1 TRBJ1-2 NA TRBV6-5 CASREGQAANYGYTF TGTGCCAGCAGAGAGGGACAGGCAGCTAACTATGGCTACACCTTC
TRBD2 TRBJ2-2 NA TRBV6-6 CASTPLSGRNTGELFF TGTGCCAGCACCCCCCTTAGCGGGAGAAATACCGGGGAGCTGTTTTTT
NA TRBJ2-2 NA TRBV19 CAITGTATGELFF TGTGCCATTACAGGGACGGCCACCGGGGAGCTGTTTTTT
NA TRBJ1-2 NA TRBV7-9 CASSLEVRGGAGGYTF TGTGCCAGCAGCTTAGAAGTAAGAGGGGGGGCCGGTGGCTACACCTTC
TRBD1 TRBJ1-5 NA TRBV10-3 CAISADRGLNQPQHF TGTGCCATCAGTGCCGACAGGGGGCTCAATCAGCCCCAGCATTTT
NA TRBJ1-2 NA TRBV6-5 CASSFFSGYTF TGTGCCAGCAGTTTTTTCAGTGGCTACACCTTC
NA TRBJ1-3 NA TRBV9 CASSGRSSGNTIYF TGTGCCAGCAGCGGGAGGAGCTCTGGAAACACCATATATTTT
TRBD1 TRBJ2-7 NA TRBV11-2 CASSRNRGAGYEQYF TGTGCCAGCAGCAGAAACAGGGGCGCAGGCTACGAGCAGTACTTC
TRBD1 TRBJ2-1 NA TRBV5-1 CASSSDRARRVF TGCGCCAGCAGCTCGGACAGGGCAAGGCGGGTCTTC
NA TRBJ2-5 NA TRBV21-1 CGLAGQETQYF TGTGGCCTAGCGGGACAAGAGACCCAGTACTTC
NA TRBJ2-2 NA TRBV29-1 CSGEWSGELFF TGCAGCGGGGAGTGGAGCGGGGAGCTGTTTTTT
TRBD1 TRBJ2-1 NA TRBV7-3 CASSLWQGDEQFF TGTGCCAGCAGCTTATGGCAGGGGGACGAGCAGTTCTTC
NA TRBJ2-2 few TRBV19 CASSRSGGGSGELFF TGTGCCAGTAGTAGGTCGGGTGGAGGGTCCGGGGAGCTGTTTTTT
NA TRBJ2-2 NA TRBV7-9 CASSLARDSYRGTGELFF TGTGCCAGCAGCTTAGCCCGCGACAGCTATCGTGGCACCGGGGAGCTGTTTTTT
TRBD2 TRBJ2-1 NA TRBV7-9 CASSPSGEAYNEQFF TGTGCCAGCAGCCCGAGCGGGGAAGCCTACAATGAGCAGTTCTTC
NA TRBJ1-1 NA TRBV5-4 CASSHTTPQNAWYGNTEAFF TGTGCCAGCAGCCACACAACGCCCCAAAACGCCTGGTATGGGAACACTGAAGCTTTCTTT
TRBD2 TRBJ2-5 NA TRBV2 CASSVEAGSGETQYF TGTGCCAGCAGTGTTGAAGCGGGGTCCGGGGAGACCCAGTACTTC
NA TRBJ2-5 NA TRBV4-2 CASSQVTEETQYF TGTGCCAGCAGCCAAGTCACGGAAGAGACCCAGTACTTC
NA TRBJ2-7 NA TRBV7-3 CASSHRRGNEQYF TGTGCCAGCAGCCACCGCCGAGGGAACGAGCAGTACTTC
TRBD2 TRBJ2-2 NA TRBV5-4 CASSSSGGRNTGELFF TGTGCCAGCAGCTCTAGCGGGGGGCGTAACACCGGGGAGCTGTTTTTT
NA TRBJ1-2 NA TRBV12-3/TRBV12-4 CASSLLGYTF TGTGCCAGCAGTTTACTCGGCTACACCTTC
TRBD2 TRBJ2-3 NA TRBV3-1/TRBV3-2 CASSYGGTDTQYF TGTGCCAGCAGTTACGGGGGGACAGATACGCAGTATTTT
NA TRBJ2-7 NA TRBV14 CASSPRDLALYEQYF TGTGCCAGCAGCCCCCGGGACTTGGCCCTCTACGAGCAGTACTTC
NA TRBJ1-5 once TRBV30 CAWSVKSGGGWPQHF TGTGCCTGGAGTGTGAAGTCGGGGGGCGGGTGGCCCCAGCATTTT
NA TRBJ1-3 NA TRBV6-5 CASSRVGSGNTIYF TGTGCCAGCAGCAGGGTTGGCTCTGGAAACACCATATATTTT
NA TRBJ1-2 NA TRBV30 CAWRTSGFRGYTF TGTGCCTGGAGGACCTCAGGGTTTCGAGGCTACACCTTC
TRBD1 TRBJ2-1 NA TRBV13 CASRHERTGGPQFF TGTGCCAGCAGACATGAACGGACAGGGGGCCCGCAGTTCTTC
TRBD2 TRBJ2-1 NA TRBV4-2 CASSQQLRTSGAGGEQFF TGTGCCAGCAGCCAACAACTCCGGACTAGCGGGGCGGGGGGTGAGCAGTTCTTC
TRBD2 TRBJ2-3 NA TRBV5-4 CAWNLAGALADTQYF TGTGCCTGGAACTTAGCGGGAGCGTTGGCAGATACGCAGTATTTT
NA TRBJ2-2 NA TRBV4-3 CASSQGGTYRTGELFF TGCGCCAGCAGCCAAGGCGGCACATATCGCACCGGGGAGCTGTTTTTT
TRBD2 TRBJ2-7 NA TRBV6-5 CASRGSGRVDYEQYF TGTGCCAGCAGAGGAAGCGGGAGGGTCGATTACGAGCAGTACTTC
NA TRBJ2-6 NA TRBV3-1/TRBV3-2 CASRPHRDPGANVLTF TGTGCCAGCAGACCACACAGGGATCCGGGGGCCAACGTCCTGACTTTC
NA TRBJ2-1 NA TRBV7-2 CASSLRGGRYNEQFF TGTGCCAGCAGTCTTAGGGGAGGCAGATACAATGAGCAGTTCTTC
NA TRBJ1-1 few TRBV28 CASNKPGVTEAFF TGTGCCAGCAACAAGCCAGGGGTAACTGAAGCTTTCTTT
NA TRBJ2-1 NA TRBV18 CASSPDSAVDNEQFF TGTGCCAGCTCACCGGACAGTGCGGTTGACAATGAGCAGTTCTTC
TRBD1 TRBJ2-2 NA TRBV27 CASSWSMDRADTGELFF TGTGCCAGCAGTTGGTCAATGGACAGGGCGGACACCGGGGAGCTGTTTTTT
TRBD2 TRBJ2-5 few TRBV5-4 CASSQGLAGGPRQETQYF TGTGCCAGCAGCCAGGGACTAGCGGGAGGGCCCCGGCAAGAGACCCAGTACTTC
NA TRBJ2-7 few TRBV9 CASSTAPEGTYEQYF TGTGCCAGCAGCACCGCCCCGGAGGGAACCTACGAGCAGTACTTC
TRBD1 TRBJ1-6 NA TRBV3-1/TRBV3-2 CASSLQGPGSPLHF TGTGCCAGCAGCCTACAGGGGCCTGGATCACCCCTCCACTTT
TRBD1 TRBJ2-1 NA TRBV29-1 CSAGRGQRNNEQFF TGCAGCGCCGGACGGGGACAGCGGAATAATGAGCAGTTCTTC
NA TRBJ1-1 NA TRBV5-1 CASSLVAENEAFF TGCGCCAGCAGCTTGGTTGCAGAAAATGAAGCTTTCTTT
TRBD1 TRBJ2-7 few TRBV3-1/TRBV3-2 CASRGTVYEQYF TGTGCCAGCAGGGGGACAGTCTACGAGCAGTACTTC
NA TRBJ2-1 NA TRBV9 CASSVVGGAHNEQFF TGTGCCAGCAGCGTAGTAGGGGGGGCCCACAATGAGCAGTTCTTC
TRBD2 TRBJ2-1 NA TRBV5-1 CASSLEGLAVWGEQFF TGCGCCAGCAGCTTGGAGGGACTAGCGGTATGGGGTGAGCAGTTCTTC
NA TRBJ1-1 NA TRBV7-8 CASSLFTAGMNTEAFF TGTGCCAGCAGCTTATTCACGGCAGGCATGAACACTGAAGCTTTCTTT
NA TRBJ2-2 NA TRBV27 CASSLYQGTANTGELFF TGTGCCAGCAGTTTATATCAGGGTACGGCGAACACCGGGGAGCTGTTTTTT